Following are 6 T cell receptor beta chains from one sample sequenced in a study of identifying expanded T cells in peripheral blood. TCRdb's table, derived via immunoSEQ multiplex PCR, lists solely in-frame clones and lacks some. The sample includes 80,000 to 90,000 clones, 70% to 90% seen only once; the top ten take 5.6%. What was sequenced was blood. The source of these receptors is a person aged 18 to 75 in good health.

The rearrangement links TRBV7-6 to TRBJ2-3, with a weak D call TRBD2 (5 bases). The CDR3 extends over 17 amino acids. V shed 5 bases and J shed 2 bases, with 20 bases lying between them. Germline V CDR1 and CDR2: SGHVS, FNYEAQ. The CDR3 is CASSPGWVRRTTDTQYF. CDR3 DNA sequence: TGTGCCAGCAGCCCCGGTTGGGTACGGAGGACCACAGATACGCAGTATTTT.

The chain joins TRBV30 to TRBJ2-3; D possibly corresponds to TRBD1 (6 bases). The CDR3 is 15 residues long. V lost 0 bases and J 2 bases, leaving 12 bases between the germline ends. Germline V gene data show CDR1 as GTSNPN and CDR2 as SVGIG (reference sequence). CDR3 bases: TGTGCCTGGAGTGTGGGGACATATCTCACAGATACGCAGTATTTT. It is translated as CAWSVGTYLTDTQYF.

The chain carries TRBV15 and TRBJ2-2; 8 bases are a match to TRBD1. CDR3 size: 17 residues. CDR1 and CDR2 (germline): LNHNV, YYDKDF (reference sequence). V gave up 0 bases and J gave up 6 bases; unmatched junction bases: 9. CDR3 residues: CATSRDSTGGISGELFF. The DNA of the CDR3 is TGTGCCACCAGCAGAGATAGTACAGGGGGTATTTCCGGGGAGCTGTTTTTT.

J is TRBJ2-7 and V is TRBV18, with 12 bases aligning to TRBD1. Trimming took 1 base from V and 6 from J; bases not matched to a gene: 4. The CDR3 is made up of 15 amino acids. The germline V gene encodes CDR1 KGHSH and CDR2 LQKENI. CDR3 residues: CASSPRGQGASEQYF. The DNA for the CDR3 is TGTGCCAGCTCACCACGGGGACAGGGGGCCTCCGAGCAGTACTTC.

The chain employs TRBV2 and TRBJ1-5; D ambiguous. CDR1 SNHLY and CDR2 FYNNEI come from the germline V gene. V lost 2 bases to trimming and J lost 0 bases, with 14 bases between them. The CDR3 contains 17 residues. The CDR3 coding sequence is TGTGCCAGCAGTGAAACCCCTCATCCCTATAGCAATCAGCCCCAGCATTTT. This gives the protein CASSETPHPYSNQPQHF.

The chain uses TRBV18 and TRBJ1-1, with TRBD1 matching over 8 bases. The CDR3 is 14 residues long. Germline values: CDR1 KGHSH, CDR2 LQKENI. Losses at the gene ends were 6 bases for V and 3 bases for J; bases not matched to a gene: 6. The CDR3 nucleotides read TGTGCCAGCTCTCGCAGGGGGCGAGACACTGAAGCTTTCTTT. This encodes CASSRRGRDTEAFF.